The 5 T cell receptor beta chains below come from one sample, sequenced in a study of blood T cell repertoires in COVID-19. The table came from immunoSEQ multiplex PCR; TCRdb's copy has only in-frame clones and leaves some out. The sample comprises around 250,000 clones, over 80% of which are singletons, and approximately 1.2% rests with the top ten. What was sequenced was PBMCs or T cells enriched from blood (not recorded which). Receptors originate from a human donor in a cohort exposed to, infected with or recovered from COVID-19 (not recorded which). The donor label of this sample is uncertain.

The chain has TRBV3-1 (or the pseudogene TRBV3-2) and TRBJ1-1; a weak D match, TRBD1 (6 bases). With 6 bases removed from V and 12 bases from J, the gap between germline ends came to 17 bases. The CDR3 contains 12 residues. The V gene's germline CDR1 is LGHDT and CDR2 YNNKEL (reference sequence). The CDR3 region is CASRDRGSLPFF. The CDR3 nucleotides read TGTGCCAGCAGGGACAGAGGATCGCTACCTTTCTTT.

The chain has TRBV7-2 and TRBJ1-1; tentative D call: TRBD1 (6 bases). V lost 4 bases to trimming and J lost 2 bases, with 17 bases between them. Germline loops: CDR1 SGHTA, CDR2 FQGNSA. This CDR3 is built from 16 residues. The CDR3, as DNA: TGTGCCAGCAGCTCGGGCGGGGGCAGGTCTAACACTGAAGCTTTCTTT. Translating gives CASSSGGGRSNTEAFF.

The chain is built from TRBV27 and TRBJ1-5, with a weak D call TRBD1 (6 bases). CDR1 is MNHEY, CDR2 SMNVEV, per germline (reference sequence). CDR3 length: 14 residues. Trimming stripped 6 bases from V and 4 bases from J, with 13 bases between. CDR3 in amino acids: CASRPLTGNQPQHF. The DNA for the CDR3 is TGTGCCAGCAGACCATTAACAGGGAATCAGCCCCAGCATTTT.

The V gene is TRBV28, the J gene TRBJ2-3; 11 bases are shared with TRBD2. CDR1 and CDR2 (germline): MDHEN, SYDVKM. Losses at the gene ends were 1 base for V and 2 bases for J; bases not matched to a gene: 5. The CDR3 runs 17 residues. The CDR3 reads CASSLSASGGFTDTQYF. The CDR3 DNA follows: TGTGCCAGCAGTTTATCGGCTAGCGGGGGGTTCACAGATACGCAGTATTTT.

The sample holds one count of this clone. In nucleotides, the CDR3 is TGTGCCAGCAGCCATCAACAGGGACCGATGTCCTACGAGCAGTACTTC. It is translated as CASSHQQGPMSYEQYF. V is TRBV7-7 and J is TRBJ2-7; D is possibly TRBD1 (6 bases). The V gene's germline CDR1 is SSHAT and CDR2 FNYEAQ (reference sequence). The CDR3 extends over 16 amino acids. Trimming stripped 5 bases from V and 1 base from J, with 18 bases between.